These T cell receptor beta chains were read from a single sample in a study of CD8 T cells in Susac syndrome. One entry per CDR3 protein results from TCRdb running MiXCR on the immunoSEQ multiplex PCR reads. The sample holds roughly 70,000 distinct CDR3 sequences, roughly 95% seen once. Sequencing was done on a sample of CD4+ T cells from PBMCs. The receptors derive from a human donor with multiple sclerosis. Both conserved end residues are part of each CDR3. A D gene is named only where the DNA matches it firmly. The size of a clone is reported for some rows only, either as once, few or many, or as a class for expanded clones.

d_call	clone_size	v_call	j_call	cdr3_aa	cdr3_nt
NA	NA	TRBV29-1	TRBJ2-3	CSDRSSFTDTQYF	TGCAGCGACAGGAGCTCCTTCACAGATACGCAGTATTTT
TRBD2	NA	TRBV20-1	TRBJ2-7	CSARFGLAGDPYEQYF	TGCAGTGCTAGATTTGGACTAGCGGGGGACCCCTACGAGCAGTACTTC
NA	NA	TRBV5-1	TRBJ2-5	CASSLGSATGYQETQYF	TGCGCCAGCAGCTTGGGGTCTGCGACAGGCTACCAAGAGACCCAGTACTTC
TRBD2	NA	TRBV7-2	TRBJ2-1	CASSLDSRGLATEQFF	TGTGCCAGCAGCTTAGATTCTCGCGGACTAGCAACTGAGCAGTTCTTC
NA	NA	TRBV5-1	TRBJ2-2	CASSPDAGDTGELFF	TGCGCCAGCAGCCCGGATGCCGGCGACACCGGGGAGCTGTTTTTT
TRBD1	once	TRBV12-3/TRBV12-4	TRBJ1-2	CASRTGDGNYGYTF	TGTGCCAGCAGGACAGGGGACGGAAACTATGGCTACACCTTC
TRBD1	NA	TRBV5-1	TRBJ2-6	CASSFNTGVSGANVLTF	TGCGCCAGCAGCTTTAATACAGGGGTCTCTGGGGCCAACGTCCTGACTTTC
NA	NA	TRBV5-4	TRBJ2-7	CASSSGYDLEQYF	TGTGCCAGCAGCTCCGGGTACGATCTCGAGCAGTACTTC
NA	NA	TRBV7-3	TRBJ2-6	CASSLTGHSGANVLTF	TGTGCCAGCAGCTTAACGGGCCACTCTGGGGCCAACGTCCTGACTTTC
TRBD1	NA	TRBV20-1	TRBJ2-7	CSAKVGQGHYEQYF	TGCAGTGCAAAGGTGGGACAGGGCCATTACGAGCAGTACTTC
NA	NA	TRBV20-1	TRBJ2-1	CSARGDQSYNEQFF	TGCAGTGCTAGGGGGGATCAAAGTTACAATGAGCAGTTCTTC
NA	NA	TRBV7-8	TRBJ2-7	CASSPSVNGQYF	TGTGCCAGCAGCCCGAGTGTCAACGGGCAGTACTTC
TRBD1	once	TRBV5-1	TRBJ2-7	CASSLTGEEQYF	TGCGCCAGCAGCTTGACAGGGGAAGAGCAGTACTTC
NA	NA	TRBV30	TRBJ1-1	CAWMRQGSTEAFF	TGTGCCTGGATGAGGCAGGGAAGCACTGAAGCTTTCTTT
TRBD1	once	TRBV6-5	TRBJ2-7	CASSPTGVRYEQYF	TGTGCCAGCAGCCCTACAGGGGTAAGGTACGAGCAGTACTTC
TRBD1	NA	TRBV30	TRBJ1-5	CAWDRVGQPQHF	TGTGCCTGGGACAGGGTCGGTCAGCCCCAGCATTTT
NA	NA	TRBV4-1	TRBJ2-5	CASSRGPTKETQYF	TGCGCCAGCAGCCGAGGGCCTACCAAAGAGACCCAGTACTTC
TRBD1	NA	TRBV7-8	TRBJ1-4	CASSFLDRGRTNEKLFF	TGTGCCAGCAGCTTCTTAGACAGGGGGCGGACTAATGAAAAACTGTTTTTT
TRBD2	once	TRBV6-2/TRBV6-3	TRBJ2-3	CASSPSGGVEDTQYF	TGTGCCAGCAGCCCCAGCGGGGGGGTCGAGGATACGCAGTATTTT